The 19 T cell receptor beta chains below come from one sample, sequenced in a study of blood T cell repertoires in COVID-19. Using immunoSEQ multiplex PCR, the repertoire was profiled, and TCRdb retains in-frame clones only, with some absent. Here the sample spans 170,000 or so clones, approximately 81% being singletons. Sequencing was performed on peripheral blood. These receptors were obtained from a man between 18 and 29 years old with active or convalescent COVID-19.

The chain is built from TRBV29-1 and TRBJ1-2; D perhaps matches TRBD1 (6 bases). Germline V gene data show CDR1 as SQVTM and CDR2 as ANQGSEA. CDR3 length: 12 amino acids. With 3 bases removed from V and 5 bases from J, the gap between germline ends came to 10 bases. The CDR3 loop is CSVERGGYGYTF. The CDR3 coding sequence is TGCAGCGTTGAGAGAGGGGGATATGGCTACACCTTC.

The rearrangement uses TRBV19 and TRBJ1-1; no firm D call. The germline V gene encodes CDR1 LNHDA and CDR2 SQIVND (reference sequence). The ends were cut back, 5 bases at V and 0 bases at J, with 13 bases in the middle. The CDR3 is 15 residues long. The DNA for the CDR3 is TGTGCCAGTAGTCCGGGGTTGAGGCTGAACACTGAAGCTTTCTTT. The encoded protein is CASSPGLRLNTEAFF.

This rearrangement joins TRBV2 to TRBJ1-3; D gene uncertain. This CDR3 has 11 amino acids. The V end lost 5 bases, the J end lost 7 bases, and 6 bases lay between the germline ends. Germline V lookup: CDR1 SNHLY, CDR2 FYNNEI. CDR3: CASSLQNTIYF. The CDR3 DNA follows: TGTGCCAGCAGTCTACAGAACACCATATATTTT.

The chain has TRBV6-5 and TRBJ1-5; 8 bases line up with TRBD1. The germline gives CDR1 MNHEY, CDR2 SVGAGI. This CDR3 contains 14 residues. V gave up 6 bases and J gave up 6 bases; unmatched junction bases: 7. The CDR3 sequence: CASSLSGGRQPQHF. The DNA for the CDR3 is TGTGCCAGCAGCCTTTCAGGGGGCCGTCAGCCCCAGCATTTT.

V and J are TRBV6-5 and TRBJ1-6, with D unresolved. Germline CDR1 is MNHEY and CDR2 is SVGAGI. This CDR3 is built from 13 residues. The V gene lost 7 bases and the J gene lost 4 bases, with 8 bases spanning the gap. This chain's CDR3 is CASNAQYNSPLHF. DNA of the CDR3: TGTGCCAGCAATGCGCAATATAATTCACCCCTCCACTTT.

V and J are TRBV5-6 and TRBJ1-2, with 12 bases fitting TRBD1. After removal of 2 bases from V and 4 bases from J, the junction contained 3 bases not matched to a gene. The CDR3 sequence is 15 residues long. CDR1 is SGHDT and CDR2 is YYEEEE in the germline V gene. CDR3 amino acids: CASSLGTGGPYGYTF. The CDR3 bases are TGTGCCAGCAGCTTAGGGACAGGGGGCCCCTATGGCTACACCTTC.

The chain carries TRBV5-6 and TRBJ2-3, with 9 bases that match TRBD2. The CDR3 consists of 15 residues. V was clipped by 4 bases and J by 8 bases; unmatched bases: 11. The V gene's germline CDR1 is SGHDT and CDR2 YYEEEE. As DNA, the CDR3 is TGTGCCAGCAGCCGTCGGACTAGCGTGAGTGGTACGCAGTATTTT. Translated, it gives CASSRRTSVSGTQYF.

This sequence joins TRBV5-4 and TRBJ1-2; 11 bases map to TRBD1. CDR1 SGHNT and CDR2 YYREEE come from the germline V gene (reference sequence). The CDR3 runs 16 residues. The V and J ends lost 4 bases and 2 bases, in that order; junction bases with no gene match: 7. Written as DNA, the CDR3 is TGTGCCAGCAGCCCGGACAGGGGGCGCGGAAACTATGGCTACACCTTC. The encoded protein is CASSPDRGRGNYGYTF.

This chain links TRBV7-2 with TRBJ2-3, with 7 bases aligning to TRBD2. Germline CDR1 reads SGHTA; CDR2 reads FQGNSA. There are 15 residues in the CDR3. Trimming at V came to 6 bases and at J to 6 bases, leaving 12 bases not matched to a gene. Written as DNA, the CDR3 is TGTGCCAGCAGTTCCTGGGCGACTAGCTTGGATACGCAGTATTTT. This encodes CASSSWATSLDTQYF.

This clone turned up a few times. The genes are TRBV12-3 or TRBV12-4 and TRBJ1-1; D call uncertain. The ends were cut back, 5 bases at V and 0 bases at J, with 7 bases in the middle. The CDR3 spans 13 residues. The CDR3 DNA sequence: TGTGCCAGCAGTCCACATTTGAACACTGAAGCTTTCTTT. Its translation is CASSPHLNTEAFF.

There are a few counts of this clone. The genes are TRBV4-3 and TRBJ2-2, with 7 bases fitting TRBD2. The CDR3 extends over 17 amino acids. The trim removed 4 bases at V and 0 bases at J, leaving 8 bases unmatched. Germline values: CDR1 LGHNA, CDR2 YSLEER. The CDR3 spells CASSRDLAGSNTGELFF. The CDR3 DNA reads TGCGCCAGCAGCCGGGACTTAGCGGGCTCGAACACCGGGGAGCTGTTTTTT.

The chain combines TRBV27 with TRBJ1-2; 8 nucleotides align to TRBD1. From germline, CDR1 is MNHEY and CDR2 SMNVEV (reference sequence). The CDR3 is 12 amino acids. The trim removed 6 bases at V and 8 bases at J, leaving 5 bases unmatched. Written as DNA, the CDR3 is TGTGCCAGCAGGTCAGGGGGCGAGGGCTACACCTTC. Protein product: CASRSGGEGYTF.

With regard to this clone: The sample holds other DNA sequences that translate to the same CDR3. The chain uses TRBV3-1 (or the pseudogene TRBV3-2) and TRBJ2-7; 10 bases agree with TRBD2. The V gene's germline CDR1 is LGHDT and CDR2 YNNKEL (reference sequence). Germline trimming cut 3 bases from V and 1 base from J; bases unmatched to any gene: 3. The CDR3 sequence is 15 residues long. The chain's CDR3 is CASSQPSGGSYEQYF. The CDR3 DNA reads TGTGCCAGCAGCCAGCCTAGCGGGGGATCCTACGAGCAGTACTTC.

This sequence joins TRBV25-1 and TRBJ1-1; maybe TRBD1 (5 bases). CDR1 is MGHDK, CDR2 SYGVNS, per germline. This CDR3 is built from 12 residues. Trimming removed 10 bases from V and 1 base from J, with 10 bases in between. CDR3 region: CATSTGNTEAFF. The CDR3, as DNA: TGTGCCACCTCTACAGGGAACACTGAAGCTTTCTTT.

The chain links TRBV28 to TRBJ2-1; 10 bases agree with TRBD2. From germline, CDR1 is MDHEN and CDR2 SYDVKM. The CDR3 runs 18 residues. With V trimmed by 7 bases and J by 8 bases, 20 bases remained unmatched. The DNA for the CDR3 is TGTGCCAGCACCCCTCCCACCCCCGGGACTAGCGAGGGGGATGAGCAGTTCTTC. Translating gives CASTPPTPGTSEGDEQFF.

V gene TRBV5-1 combines with J gene TRBJ1-1; 11 positions match TRBD1. V shed 4 bases and J 5 bases; nucleotides not matched to a gene: 10. Germline V gene lookup returns CDR1 SGHRS and CDR2 YFSETQ. The CDR3 has 16 residues. The chain's CDR3 is CASSPAGTGGFTEAFF. The CDR3, as DNA: TGCGCCAGCAGCCCGGCCGGGACAGGGGGATTTACTGAAGCTTTCTTT.

The V gene is TRBV20-1, the J gene TRBJ2-2; maybe TRBD2 (6 bases). The CDR3 loop spans 14 amino acids. The V end was cut by 6 bases, the J end by 2 bases, with 13 bases between. The germline gives CDR1 DFQATT, CDR2 SNEGSKA (reference sequence). The CDR3 coding sequence is TGCAGTGCCAGTGGAGGGTTCAACACCGGGGAGCTGTTTTTT. Amino acids: CSASGGFNTGELFF.

The chain carries TRBV19 and TRBJ2-7; 8 bases align to TRBD1. In germline, CDR1 is LNHDA, CDR2 SQIVND (reference sequence). The CDR3 spans 14 residues. V was clipped by 10 bases and J by 0 bases; unmatched bases: 8. DNA for the CDR3: TGTGCCACCAAGGGACAGGTGAGCTCCTACGAGCAGTACTTC. Protein: CATKGQVSSYEQYF.

V is TRBV27 and J is TRBJ1-6, with D unclear. Germline-derived CDR1 and CDR2 are MNHEY and SMNVEV (reference sequence). V was trimmed by 8 bases and J by 7 bases, leaving 12 bases between them. The CDR3 runs 13 residues. The CDR3 region has the DNA TGTGCCAGCCGTGAGGTCGAAAATTCACCCCTCCACTTT. Translation: CASREVENSPLHF.